Following are 26 T cell receptor beta chains from one sample sequenced in a study of CD8+ T cells in alopecia areata. Reverse transcription of extracted RNA yielded cDNA, which provided the sequencing template. The data were produced by immunoSEQ multiplex PCR, yet TCRdb's version contains in-frame clones alone and is incomplete. In total the sample includes around 2,700 clones, none of them seen once. Time point defined: mouse skin 3 weeks after grafting. The input for sequencing was skin, taken at week 3. The origin of the receptors is a C3H/HeJ mouse with alopecia areata. As its MHC haplotype, the strain has H2-k.

The sample holds many counts of this clone. Gene names follow the mouse nomenclature. The CDR3 end falls 4 residues outside the read, so it is completed with the germline J gene. The V and J genes are TRBV31 and TRBJ2-1, with 7 bases matching TRBD2. Trimming took 0 bases from V and 0 from J; bases not matched to a gene: 2. In germline, CDR1 is GKSSPN, CDR2 SITVG. CDR3 size: 15 residues. CDR3 region: CAWSLTGDNYAEQFF. Partial CDR3 DNA: TGTGCCTGGAGTCTCACTGGGGATAACTATGCT.

Many counts were recorded for this clone. Mouse gene names apply. The CDR3 sequence: CASGDGTGGYEQYF. The CDR3 DNA, read in part, is TGTGCCAGCGGTGATGGGACTGGGGGCTAT. The chain links TRBV13-2 to TRBJ2-7, with 10 bases identical to TRBD2. The sequence runs out 4 residues before the end of the CDR3; the remainder is reconstructed from the germline J gene. This CDR3 is built from 14 residues. Looked up from germline, CDR1 is NNHNN and CDR2 is SYGAGS (reference sequence). J gave up 3 bases and V 0 bases, and 0 bases lay outside the gene matches.

By sample share, this clone is medium-sized. The listed genes are named as in mouse. The read ends 4 residues before the CDR3 terminus; that terminus is restored from the germline J gene. This chain links TRBV1 with TRBJ2-7; 7 positions match TRBD1. Losses at the gene ends were 6 bases for V and 0 bases for J; bases not matched to a gene: 2. Germline V gene sequence: CDR1 NSQYPW, CDR2 LRSPGD (reference sequence). The CDR3 runs 13 residues. The CDR3 sequence: CTCRRDSSYEQYF. Incomplete CDR3 DNA: TGCACCTGCAGGAGGGACAGCTCCTAT. Based on the CDR3 plus reference TRBV1 and TRBJ2-7, the full variable domain is VTLLEQNPRWRLVPRGQAVNLRCILKNSQYPWMSWYQQDLQKQLQWLFTLRSPGDKEVKSLPGADYLATRVTDTELRLQVANMSQGRTLYCTCRRDSSYEQYFGPGTRLTVL.

This clone was seen repeatedly, ten times or more. Genes and germline are mouse. The read comes to an end 4 residues before the CDR3 does, leaving the germline J gene to fill in the end. J is TRBJ2-2 and V is TRBV13-2, with 7 bases matching TRBD1. Trimming at V came to 5 bases and at J to 2 bases, leaving 0 bases not matched to a gene. CDR3 length equals 13 residues. Germline V gives CDR1 NNHNN, CDR2 SYGAGS (reference sequence). The CDR3 DNA, read in part, is TGTGCCAGCGGGACAGGGAACACCGGG. Residues: CASGTGNTG. The entire CDR3 sequence reads CASGTGNTGQLYF.

By frequency in the sample, this clone is medium-sized. Gene names are the mouse ones. Read data end 4 residues before the CDR3 end; the end is taken from the germline J gene. V is TRBV19 and J is TRBJ1-1; the match to TRBD1 covers 9 bases. The CDR3 has 14 amino acids. The V and J ends lost 7 bases and 0 bases, in that order; junction bases with no gene match: 4. The germline V gene encodes CDR1 FNHDT and CDR2 SITEND (reference sequence). The CDR3 reads CASRRDRANTEVFF. CDR3 bases read: TGTGCCAGCCGTCGGGACAGGGCAAACACA.

This clone has a handful of counts. Genes and germline are mouse. The read ends 4 residues before the CDR3 terminus; that terminus is restored from the germline J gene. The rearrangement links TRBV29 to TRBJ2-5; 7 bases agree with TRBD2. Germline V gene lookup returns CDR1 MSHET and CDR2 SYDVDS. The V gene end was trimmed by 7 bases and the J gene end by 0 bases; junction bases not matched to a gene: 7. The CDR3 extends over 15 amino acids. CDR3 protein: CASNKLGHNQDTQYF. CDR3 DNA, as far as it was read: TGTGCTAGCAATAAACTGGGGCATAACCAAGAC.

Remarks on this clone: Given a much more abundant clone one base away, this may be a read error. All gene names here are mouse names. The read stops 4 residues short of the end of the CDR3; the missing end is completed from the germline J gene. Other DNA sequences of this sample code for an identical CDR3. The chain carries TRBV14 and TRBJ2-5, with 8 positions matching TRBD2. Germline V gives CDR1 SGHDT, CDR2 FRDEAV. This CDR3 comprises 16 residues. Incomplete CDR3 DNA: TGTGCCAGCAGTCCCGGAGACTGGGGAGGCGCGGAC. This gives the protein CASSPGDWGGAD. The full CDR3 sequence reads CASSPGDWGGADTQYF.

This clone was picked up many times. Here the gene names and germline are mouse. The CDR3 extends 4 residues past the end of the read, so its final part is completed from the germline J gene. The chain has TRBV13-3 and TRBJ2-1, with 9 bases identical to TRBD1. Germline assignment: CDR1 NNHDY and CDR2 SYVADS. The length of the CDR3 is 14 residues. The part of the CDR3 DNA that was read is TGTGCCAGCAGTGAAGACAGGGGGGGGGCT. Its translation is CASSEDRGGA. In full, the CDR3 is CASSEDRGGAEQFF.

There are many counts of this clone. Mouse gene names and germline throughout. Coverage ceases 4 residues before the CDR3 finishes, and the germline J gene fills in the end. The chain combines TRBV13-2 with TRBJ2-1; 7 bases are shared with TRBD2. The CDR3 runs to 15 residues. Germline CDR1 NNHNN, CDR2 SYGAGS (reference sequence). Germline trimming cut 0 bases from V and 1 base from J; bases unmatched to any gene: 1. CDR3 in amino acids: CASGDAWGNYAEQFF. The DNA read from the CDR3 is TGTGCCAGCGGTGATGCCTGGGGGAACTATGCT.

This clone was seen at least ten times. Any gene name here is a mouse gene name. The read is 4 residues too short to cover the CDR3 end, so that end is filled in from the germline J gene. The V call is TRBV13-3, the J call TRBJ2-5, with TRBD1 identical over 11 bases. Trimming cost V 5 bases and J 3 bases; bases outside gene matches: 5. The germline V gene encodes CDR1 NNHDY and CDR2 SYVADS. The CDR3 extends over 15 amino acids. The CDR3: CASSEDRGLQDTQYF. The part of the CDR3 DNA that was read is TGTGCCAGCAGCGAGGACAGGGGGCTTCAAGAC.

In its sample, this clone is medium-sized. The gene symbols are mouse symbols. Sequencing ends 4 residues short of the CDR3 end; the germline J gene provides the rest. The chain carries TRBV13-1 and TRBJ2-1; 9 nucleotides line up with TRBD1. The CDR3 is 15 amino acids. V gave up 3 bases and J gave up 3 bases; unmatched junction bases: 4. CDR1 is NSHNY, CDR2 SYGAGN, per germline. The CDR3 loop reads CASSAPTGGYAEQFF. Partial CDR3 DNA: TGTGCCAGCAGTGCCCCGACAGGGGGCTATGCT.

This clone is judged medium-sized. Mouse germline and gene names are used. The read comes to an end 3 residues before the CDR3 does, leaving the germline J gene to fill in the end. The J gene is TRBJ1-6, the V gene TRBV19, with D hard to call. TRBJ1-6 is recorded as an ORF, its role being uncertain. Germline V CDR1 and CDR2: FNHDT, SITEND (reference sequence). The germline V and J ends were trimmed by 4 bases and 1 base, with 6 bases remaining between them. The CDR3 extends over 14 amino acids. CDR3 DNA (partial): TGTGCCAGCAGTCGACAATCCTATAATTCGCCC. It translates to CASSRQSYNSP. The whole CDR3 sequence reads CASSRQSYNSPLYF.

This clone counts as medium-sized. Germline and genes here are mouse. The CDR3 is cut off 4 residues early in the read; its end comes from the germline J gene. The V gene is TRBV19, the J gene TRBJ2-3; D possibly corresponds to TRBD1 (5 bases). CDR1 is FNHDT and CDR2 is SITEND in the germline V gene (reference sequence). Trimming took off 2 bases at V and 1 base at J, with 11 bases between the two ends. The CDR3 runs to 15 residues. CDR3 bases read: TGTGCCAGCAGTATCCGACAGTGGGGTGCAGAA. The encoded protein is CASSIRQWGAE. The entire CDR3 sequence reads CASSIRQWGAETLYF.

This clone was counted at least ten times. The listed genes are named as in mouse. Read data end 4 residues before the CDR3 end; the end is taken from the germline J gene. V usage is TRBV5 and J usage is TRBJ2-1; possible D gene TRBD1, 5 bases. The CDR3 is 13 amino acids. Trimming took off 4 bases at V and 4 bases at J, with 8 bases between the two ends. Looked up from germline, CDR1 is LGHNA and CDR2 is YNLKQL (reference sequence). The CDR3 region is CASSRTHYAEQFF. The sequenced CDR3 bases are TGTGCCAGCAGCCGGACACATTATGCT.

Only a few counts were recorded for this clone. Gene names denote mouse genes. With the read ending 4 residues before the CDR3 end, the germline J gene is used to fill in that end. This rearrangement joins TRBV13-2 to TRBJ1-1; tentatively, D is TRBD1 (6 bases). Germline loops: CDR1 NNHNN, CDR2 SYGAGS (reference sequence). The CDR3 length is 16 residues. The CDR3 loop is CASGDVRDGGGGEVFF. The CDR3 bases that were read are TGTGCCAGCGGTGACGTCCGGGACGGGGGGGGCGGA.

At least ten counts were recorded for this clone. Any gene name here is a mouse gene name. The read stops 4 residues short of the end of the CDR3; the missing end is completed from the germline J gene. The chain uses TRBV13-2 and TRBJ2-7, with D possibly being TRBD1 (6 bases). Germline CDR1 is NNHNN and CDR2 is SYGAGS (reference sequence). CDR3 length: 11 residues. The covered CDR3 bases are TGTGCCAGCGCGGGACAATAT. Its translation: CASAGQY. In full, the CDR3 is CASAGQYEQYF.

This clone showed up many times. The gene names here belong to mouse. Sequencing ends 4 residues short of the CDR3 end; the germline J gene provides the rest. The chain has TRBV16 and TRBJ2-3, with 8 bases identical to TRBD2. V was clipped by 4 bases and J by 1 base; unmatched bases: 7. The CDR3 runs 16 residues. CDR1 is SGHSA, CDR2 FRNQAP, per germline. The DNA read from the CDR3 is TGTGCAAGCAGCTCATCTGGGGGGCGGGGTGCAGAA. This encodes CASSSSGGRGAE. The entire CDR3 protein reads CASSSSGGRGAETLYF.

There are a few counts of this clone. The gene names given are mouse names. Incomplete CDR3 DNA: TGTGCCAGCGGTTCCGGGACAGGGGATACGAACACA. Residues: CASGSGTGDTNT. The whole CDR3 protein reads CASGSGTGDTNTEVFF. This rearrangement joins TRBV13-2 to TRBJ1-1; 10 bases map to TRBD1. The read terminates 4 residues before the CDR3 end, so the remaining end is supplied by the germline J gene. J gave up 1 base and V 4 bases, and 7 bases lay outside the gene matches. The CDR3 consists of 16 residues. CDR1 is NNHNN and CDR2 is SYGAGS in the germline V gene (reference sequence).

This clone was detected only a few times. Here the gene names and germline are mouse. The read ends 4 residues early relative to the CDR3; the germline J gene fills the gap. The gene calls are TRBV29 and TRBJ2-7, with 9 bases matching TRBD1. In germline, CDR1 is MSHET, CDR2 SYDVDS. The CDR3 consists of 14 residues. The trim removed 5 bases at V and 1 base at J, leaving 3 bases unmatched. The CDR3 spells CASSPTGGSYEQYF. Incomplete CDR3 DNA: TGTGCTAGCAGTCCGACAGGGGGGTCCTAT. Looking up the rest from reference TRBV29 and TRBJ2-7 gives the full variable domain: DMKVTQMPRYLIKRMGENVLLECGQDMSHETMYWYRQDPGLGLQLIYISYDVDSNSEGDIPKGYRVSRKKREHFSLILDSAKTNQTSVYFCASSPTGGSYEQYFGPGTRLTVL.

Sample share makes this clone medium-sized (0.01 to 0.1%). Each gene name is a mouse one. The CDR3 goes on 4 residues after the read ends, and that part is filled in from the germline J gene. The genes are TRBV19 and TRBJ1-2; unclear D gene. The V gene's germline CDR1 is FNHDT and CDR2 SITEND (reference sequence). The V end was cut by 3 bases, the J end by 1 base, with 4 bases between. CDR3 length equals 12 residues. The CDR3 DNA, read in part, is TGTGCCAGCAGTACAGGAAACTCC. Its protein product is CASSTGNS. The complete CDR3 sequence is CASSTGNSDYTF.

This clone is labeled as medium-sized. The genes and germline here are from mouse. The sequenced fragment ends 4 residues before the CDR3 boundary, so the rest is inferred from the germline J gene. The gene calls are TRBV13-1 and TRBJ2-7; no firm D call. This CDR3 is built from 13 residues. The germline V and J ends were trimmed by 2 bases and 2 bases, with 8 bases remaining between them. Germline V gene sequence: CDR1 NSHNY, CDR2 SYGAGN. The CDR3 region is CASSDQATYEQYF. The sequenced CDR3 bases are TGTGCCAGCAGTGACCAGGCCACCTAT.

The sample holds a few counts of this clone. The genes and germline here are from mouse. The CDR3 goes on 4 residues after the read ends, and that part is filled in from the germline J gene. The rearrangement links TRBV5 to TRBJ2-7, with TRBD1 identical over 10 bases. This CDR3 is built from 15 residues. Per the germline V gene, CDR1 is LGHNA and CDR2 is YNLKQL (reference sequence). CDR3 amino acids: CASSQDGDRGDEQYF. CDR3 DNA (partial): TGTGCCAGCAGCCAAGATGGGGACAGGGGAGAT.

This clone came up a few times. The gene names here belong to mouse. The sequence runs out 4 residues before the end of the CDR3; the remainder is reconstructed from the germline J gene. The chain couples TRBV13-1 to TRBJ2-1; possibly TRBD2 for D (5 bases). Germline loops: CDR1 NSHNY, CDR2 SYGAGN. The CDR3 loop spans 13 amino acids. Trimming removed 6 bases at V and 1 base at J, with 8 bases between. The CDR3: CASMSGNYAEQFF. The sequenced part of the CDR3 DNA is TGTGCCAGCATGTCTGGGAACTATGCT.

This clone is labeled medium-sized. Mouse gene names apply. The DNA ends 4 residues before the CDR3 does, and the rest of the CDR3 is filled in from the germline J gene. The chain uses TRBV19 and TRBJ2-3; 12 bases fit TRBD2. The CDR3 has 16 amino acids. CDR1 is FNHDT and CDR2 is SITEND in the germline V gene (reference sequence). The trim removed 5 bases at V and 0 bases at J, leaving 4 bases unmatched. CDR3 DNA (partial): TGTGCCAGCAGGCAGACTGGGGGGGCAAGTGCAGAA. Protein sequence: CASRQTGGASAE. The whole CDR3 region reads CASRQTGGASAETLYF.

There are many counts of this clone. Here the gene names and germline are mouse. The read terminates 4 residues before the CDR3 end, so the remaining end is supplied by the germline J gene. The chain combines TRBV13-2 with TRBJ2-7, with unresolved D. This CDR3 comprises 14 residues. Germline-derived CDR1 and CDR2 are NNHNN and SYGAGS (reference sequence). The V and J ends lost 1 base and 3 bases respectively, with 11 bases between them. CDR3 sequence reads: CASGDRHPFYEQYF. The CDR3 DNA, read in part, is TGTGCCAGCGGTGATCGACACCCATTCTAT.

This clone was counted at least ten times. Mouse germline and gene names are used. The sequenced fragment ends 4 residues before the CDR3 boundary, so the rest is inferred from the germline J gene. The chain joins TRBV19 to TRBJ2-4; tentative D call: TRBD1 (7 bases). CDR3 length: 14 amino acids. Germline V gene lookup returns CDR1 FNHDT and CDR2 SITEND (reference sequence). The CDR3: CASSIPGGRNTLYF. The sequenced part of the CDR3 DNA is TGTGCCAGCAGTATACCAGGGGGGAGGAAC.